This TCR beta chain is drawn from a study of shared clonotypes between healthy human individuals. For the study at large: Serving as donors were two women and a few men, whose ages spanned 18 to 49. Study outcomes and limitations: Despite large depth, rarefaction showed incomplete sorted-subset sequencing. Clonotypes not shared had lower generation probabilities than those common to all four donors.

Positively selected for CCR7, the CD45RO-negative cells used as naive CD8 cells excluded terminally differentiated effector memory CD45RA+ cells. None of the donors, who were healthy HIV-negative adults, had recently had acute infections or vaccinations. CDR3 length: 11 residues. Trimming left V 3 bases short and J 7 bases short, with 9 bases between. The germline V gene encodes CDR1 SQVTM and CDR2 ANQGSEA. Measured with immunoSEQ multiplex PCR; TCRdb has only the in-frame clones, and not every one. The data contain roughly 2.1 million clones, more than 85% of them singletons. This clone was counted between two and nine times. As yet, its antigen is unknown.

The chain carries TRBV29-1 and TRBJ1-1, with a tentative D call TRBD1 (5 bases). Sequences were obtained from naive CD8+ T cells from PBMCs. The source is a man between 18 and 35 years old in good health. Some clones in this sample may be carry-over from other donors' samples. The CDR3: CSVERGSEAFF. The CDR3 DNA sequence: TGCAGCGTTGAGAGGGGAAGTGAAGCTTTCTTT.